Listed here is a single T cell receptor beta chain. One end of the junction does not line up with germline, which may come from a read error. This CDR3 is 16 amino acids long. Germline CDR1 and CDR2: MNHNS and SASEGT. These data belong to a study of T cells in Graves' hyperthyroidism and ophthalmopathy. Amplification of TCR beta CDR3 regions was performed using RNA transcripts as template. The HTBI set primed first-round TCR CDR3 RT-PCR. TCRdb used MiXCR to reprocess the multiplex PCR reads, holding one entry per CDR3 protein. The data show 400,000 to 600,000 distinct CDR3 sequences, less than 25% seen once.

The V gene is TRBV6-1, the J gene TRBJ2-6; tentative D call: TRBD1 (5 bases). Sequencing input: blood. The receptor was derived from a man aged 18 to 30 with Graves' hyperthyroidism. CDR3 amino acids: CAGSGFRASGANVLTF. For the CDR3, the DNA is TGTGCCGGCAGTGGTTTCAGGGCGTCTGGGGCCAACGTCCTGACTTTC.